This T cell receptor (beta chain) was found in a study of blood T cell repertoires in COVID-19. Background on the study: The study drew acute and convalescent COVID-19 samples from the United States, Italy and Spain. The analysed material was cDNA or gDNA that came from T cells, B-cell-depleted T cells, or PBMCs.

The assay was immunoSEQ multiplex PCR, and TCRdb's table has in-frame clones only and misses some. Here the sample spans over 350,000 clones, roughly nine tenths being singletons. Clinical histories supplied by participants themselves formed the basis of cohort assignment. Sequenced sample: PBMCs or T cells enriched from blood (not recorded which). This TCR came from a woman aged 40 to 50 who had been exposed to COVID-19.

CDR3 protein: CASSLSQGNEQFF. The DNA for the CDR3 is TGTGCCAGCAGCTTATCCCAGGGAAATGAGCAGTTCTTC. This chain links TRBV7-3 with TRBJ2-1, with a possible D match to TRBD1 (5 bases). The CDR3 covers 13 residues. V shed 2 bases and J shed 7 bases, with 9 bases lying between them. In germline, CDR1 is SGHTA, CDR2 FQGTGA.